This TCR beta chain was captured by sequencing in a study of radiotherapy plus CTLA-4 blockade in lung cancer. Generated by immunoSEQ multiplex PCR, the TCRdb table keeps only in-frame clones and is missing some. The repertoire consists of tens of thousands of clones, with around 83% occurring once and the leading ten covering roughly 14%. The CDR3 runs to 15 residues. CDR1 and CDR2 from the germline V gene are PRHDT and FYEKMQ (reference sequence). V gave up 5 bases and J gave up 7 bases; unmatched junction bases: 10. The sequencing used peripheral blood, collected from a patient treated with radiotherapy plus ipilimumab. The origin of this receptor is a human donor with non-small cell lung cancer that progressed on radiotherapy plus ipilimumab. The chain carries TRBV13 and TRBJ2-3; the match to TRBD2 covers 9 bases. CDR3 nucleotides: TGTGCCAGCAGCCATGGGGCGGGAGGGCCGAATACGCAGTATTTT. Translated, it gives CASSHGAGGPNTQYF.